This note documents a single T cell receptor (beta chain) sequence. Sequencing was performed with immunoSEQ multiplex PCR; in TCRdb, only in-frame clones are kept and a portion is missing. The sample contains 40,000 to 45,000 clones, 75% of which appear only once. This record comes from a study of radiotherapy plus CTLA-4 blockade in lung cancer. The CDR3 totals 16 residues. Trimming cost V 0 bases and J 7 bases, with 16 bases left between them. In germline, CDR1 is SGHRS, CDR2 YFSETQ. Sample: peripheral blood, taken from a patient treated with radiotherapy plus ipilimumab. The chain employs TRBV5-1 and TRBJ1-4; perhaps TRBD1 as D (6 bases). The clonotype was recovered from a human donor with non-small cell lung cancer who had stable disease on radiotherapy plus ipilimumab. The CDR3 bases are TGCGCCAGCAGCTTGGGCGTAAGAACAGGGAGTGAAAAACTGTTTTTT. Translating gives CASSLGVRTGSEKLFF. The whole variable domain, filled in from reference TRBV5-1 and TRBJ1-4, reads KAGVTQTPRYLIKTRGQQVTLSCSPISGHRSVSWYQQTPGQGLQFLFEYFSETQRNKGNFPGRFSGRQFSNSRSEMNVSTLELGDSALYLCASSLGVRTGSEKLFFGSGTQLSVL.